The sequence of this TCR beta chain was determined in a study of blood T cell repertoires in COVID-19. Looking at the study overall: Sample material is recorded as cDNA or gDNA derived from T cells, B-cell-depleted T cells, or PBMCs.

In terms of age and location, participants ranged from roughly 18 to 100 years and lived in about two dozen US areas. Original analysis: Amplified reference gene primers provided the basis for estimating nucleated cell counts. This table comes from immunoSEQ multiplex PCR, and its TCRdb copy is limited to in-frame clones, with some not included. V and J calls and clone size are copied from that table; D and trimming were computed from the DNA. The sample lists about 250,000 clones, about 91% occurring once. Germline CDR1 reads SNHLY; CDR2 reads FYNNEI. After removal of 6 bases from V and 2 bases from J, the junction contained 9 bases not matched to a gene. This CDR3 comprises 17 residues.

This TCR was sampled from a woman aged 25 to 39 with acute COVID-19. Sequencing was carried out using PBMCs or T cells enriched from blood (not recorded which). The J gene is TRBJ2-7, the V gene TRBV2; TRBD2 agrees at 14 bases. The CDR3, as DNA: TGTGCCAGCAGCGCTTGGACTAGCGGGGGGCGAACCTACGAGCAGTACTTC. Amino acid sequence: CASSAWTSGGRTYEQYF.